Following are 30 T cell receptor beta chains from one sample sequenced in a study of response to subunit inactivated influenza vaccine. Each CDR3 protein gets one entry after TCRdb re-called the RT-PCR reads with MiXCR. The top ten clones hold around 10% of a sample with 450,000 to 700,000 distinct CDR3 sequences, 13% to 15% of them seen once. The sample was PBMCs from blood, taken about 13 days after vaccination. The receptors shown here come from a man between 50 and 59 years old who received an inactivated influenza vaccine.

V usage is TRBV4-1 and J usage is TRBJ2-7; the D gene could be TRBD1 or TRBD2 (5 bases each). The germline CDR1 and CDR2 sequences are MGHRA and YSYEKL. This CDR3 is 13 amino acids long. With 5 bases removed from V and 6 bases from J, the gap between germline ends came to 14 bases. The CDR3 is CASSKRDDREQYF. The CDR3 DNA reads TGCGCCAGCAGCAAACGGGACGATCGCGAGCAGTACTTC.

The table lists this clonotype with many counts. The chain uses TRBV20-1 and TRBJ1-1; tentatively, D is TRBD1 (5 bases). V lost 3 bases to trimming and J lost 6 bases, with 14 bases between them. The CDR3 extends over 13 amino acids. Germline CDR1 and CDR2: DFQATT and SNEGSKA (reference sequence). CDR3 amino acids: CSARVGGGAEAFF. The DNA of the CDR3 is TGCAGTGCTAGGGTCGGTGGGGGAGCTGAAGCTTTCTTT.

This clonotype was picked up a small number of times. V and J are TRBV11-2 and TRBJ1-1; the D gene is possibly TRBD1 (5 bases). The CDR3 has 15 amino acids. The V end lost 5 bases, the J end lost 1 base, and 14 bases lay between the germline ends. CDR1 is SGHAT, CDR2 FQNNGV, per germline. Here the CDR3 reads CASSPLLGTNTEAFF. The CDR3, as DNA: TGTGCCAGCAGCCCCCTACTCGGGACGAACACTGAAGCTTTCTTT. Supplemented by reference TRBV11-2 and TRBJ1-1, the full variable domain reads EAGVAQSPRYKIIEKRQSVAFWCNPISGHATLYWYQQILGQGPKLLIQFQNNGVVDDSQLPKDRFSAERLKGVDSTLKIQPAKLEDSAVYLCASSPLLGTNTEAFFGQGTRLTVV.

The chain's CDR3 is CASSLGGTLLANYGYTF. The DNA for the CDR3 is TGTGCCAGCAGCTTGGGAGGGACTTTACTAGCTAACTATGGCTACACCTTC. The chain carries TRBV5-4 and TRBJ1-2; perhaps TRBD1 as D (5 bases). The germline V gene encodes CDR1 SGHNT and CDR2 YYREEE (reference sequence). Deletions cut 0 bases from V and 0 bases from J, with 15 bases between. The CDR3 is 17 residues long.

This clonotype has more than one count but fewer than ten. The chain joins TRBV28 to TRBJ2-6; D gene ambiguous. The germline V gene encodes CDR1 MDHEN and CDR2 SYDVKM. The CDR3 consists of 17 residues. With 3 bases removed from V and 0 bases from J, the gap between germline ends came to 12 bases. The CDR3 loop reads CASSLALLFSGANVLTF. For the CDR3, the DNA is TGTGCCAGCAGTTTGGCCCTCCTGTTCTCTGGGGCCAACGTCCTGACTTTC.

On this clonotype: Given the absence of the conserved phenylalanine or tryptophan at the CDR3 end, a read error is likely. No DNA is shown, since the ends of the CDR3 on it are uncertain; the CDR3 is the one TCRdb lists. J is TRBJ2-3 and V is TRBV20-1; the DNA was not compared with TRBD2, the D call given in the table. Inclusive of both ends, the CDR3 amounts to 10 amino acids. CDR1 and CDR2 from the germline V gene are DFQATT and SNEGSKA (reference sequence). The CDR3 reads CSATGTQEML.

V and J are TRBV20-1 and TRBJ2-7; 7 bases agree with TRBD2. This CDR3 region has 14 residues. V was clipped by 3 bases and J by 3 bases; unmatched bases: 8. Germline V CDR1 and CDR2: DFQATT, SNEGSKA (reference sequence). The CDR3 reads CSASTPRGGYEQYF. CDR3 in DNA: TGCAGTGCTAGCACCCCCCGCGGGGGCTACGAGCAGTACTTC.

The V call is TRBV28, the J call TRBJ1-2, with 7 positions matching TRBD1. CDR1 and CDR2 (germline): MDHEN, SYDVKM. The CDR3 loop spans 13 amino acids. J lost 5 bases, V lost 5 bases, and 5 bases had no gene match. The CDR3 DNA sequence: TGTGCCAGCAGTGAGGGGGCGGAATATGGCTACACCTTC. Its protein is CASSEGAEYGYTF.

This clonotype has only a few counts. The rearrangement links TRBV27 to TRBJ1-4, with a possible D match to TRBD1 (5 bases). Between the trimmed V and J ends, which lost 5 bases and 4 bases, there was a span of 11 bases. The germline V gene has CDR1 MNHEY and CDR2 SMNVEV (reference sequence). This CDR3 is 14 amino acids long. The CDR3 here is CASSPMGRNEKLFF. CDR3 DNA: TGTGCCAGCAGTCCAATGGGGCGTAATGAAAAACTGTTTTTT.

There are a few counts of this clonotype. This rearrangement joins TRBV4-1 to TRBJ1-2; D gene uncertain. Per germline, CDR1 MGHRA and CDR2 YSYEKL. V gave up 4 bases and J gave up 6 bases, with 15 bases separating them. This CDR3 comprises 14 residues. This CDR3 is CASSPHGVNNGYTF. CDR3 sequence (DNA): TGCGCCAGCAGCCCCCATGGGGTAAATAATGGCTACACCTTC.

The chain couples TRBV4-1 to TRBJ1-2; D gene uncertain. Trimming took off 1 base at V and 4 bases at J, with 10 bases between the two ends. Germline values: CDR1 MGHRA, CDR2 YSYEKL. There are 14 residues in the CDR3. Here the CDR3 DNA reads TGCGCCAGCAGCCAAGGCGGGGTACCCTATGGCTACACCTTC. Protein product: CASSQGGVPYGYTF.

This clonotype was recorded many times. The CDR3 bases are TGTGCCAGCAGCCAATCAGGGGGTTCGGAGACCCAGTACTTC. It codes for CASSQSGGSETQYF. The V gene is TRBV4-2, the J gene TRBJ2-5, with TRBD1 matching over 7 bases. V trimming: 2 bases; J trimming: 5 bases; junction bases outside the gene matches: 5. The germline V gene has CDR1 LGHNA and CDR2 YNFKEQ. The CDR3 length is 14 residues.

This clonotype was seen a few times. The chain is built from TRBV5-1 and TRBJ2-3; D may correspond to TRBD1 or TRBD2 (5 bases each). V lost 0 bases and J 4 bases, leaving 9 bases between the germline ends. The CDR3 is made up of 14 amino acids. Germline-derived CDR1 and CDR2 are SGHRS and YFSETQ. The CDR3 here is CASSLVPGPDTQYF. For the CDR3, the DNA is TGCGCCAGCAGCTTGGTTCCGGGACCAGATACGCAGTATTTT.

This clonotype was observed many times. The genes are TRBV5-6 and TRBJ2-5, with D possibly being TRBD1 (6 bases). Germline V gives CDR1 SGHDT, CDR2 YYEEEE. Trimming took 2 bases from V and 5 from J, leaving 10 bases between them. The CDR3 is made up of 13 amino acids. CDR3 protein: CASSFSRGETQYF. The CDR3 bases are TGTGCCAGCAGCTTCTCCAGGGGTGAGACCCAGTACTTC.

This clonotype was detected a few times. The V gene is TRBV21-1, the J gene TRBJ2-1; the DNA was not used to check the table's D call, TRBD2. TRBV21-1 is termed a pseudogene. The CDR3 sequence is 15 residues long. CDR3 region: CASSPRTRNYNEQFF. For the CDR3, the DNA is TGTGCCAGCAGCCCCCGGACTAGGAACTACAATGAGCAGTTCTTC.

The gene calls are TRBV5-1 and TRBJ2-3, with TRBD1 matching 8 bases. J gave up 6 bases and V 1 base, and 4 bases lay outside the gene matches. CDR3 length equals 14 residues. Germline loops: CDR1 SGHRS, CDR2 YFSETQ. The DNA for the CDR3 is TGCGCCAGCAGCTTGCCAGGGGGCTCGGATACGCAGTATTTT. Its protein is CASSLPGGSDTQYF.

The chain combines TRBV7-2 with TRBJ2-1, with 7 bases fitting TRBD2. The V segment lost 1 base and the J segment 6 bases; nucleotides outside the gene matches: 9. The CDR3 runs 16 residues. CDR1 and CDR2 (germline): SGHTA, FQGNSA. The DNA for the CDR3 is TGTGCCAGCAGCTTAGGCGGGGGTCTGCCGGGCAATGAGCAGTTCTTC. This translates into CASSLGGGLPGNEQFF.

This clonotype was observed a few times. This chain connects TRBV6-5 to TRBJ2-3; either TRBD1 or TRBD2 may supply D (5 bases each). The CDR3 spans 15 residues. Trimming took 4 bases from V and 8 from J, leaving 19 bases between them. Germline V gene data show CDR1 as MNHEY and CDR2 as SVGAGI. CDR3 region: CASSSAGTATGTQYF. The CDR3 nucleotides are TGTGCCAGCAGTTCCGCCGGGACGGCCACGGGTACGCAGTATTTT.

This chain joins TRBV5-6 and TRBJ1-2; 8 nucleotides line up with TRBD1. With V trimmed by 3 bases and J by 7 bases, 14 bases remained unmatched. Per the germline V gene, CDR1 is SGHDT and CDR2 is YYEEEE. The CDR3 runs to 16 residues. The chain's CDR3 is CASSSAQGQGGFGYTF. The CDR3 bases are TGTGCCAGCAGCTCGGCCCAAGGACAGGGCGGCTTTGGCTACACCTTC.

This clonotype was observed a handful of times. The chain carries TRBV5-1 and TRBJ1-1; D gene uncertain. Germline loops: CDR1 SGHRS, CDR2 YFSETQ. V was cut by 2 bases and J by 2 bases, with 13 bases left in between. The CDR3 consists of 15 residues. CDR3 sequence reads: CASSLIWTDNTEAFF. CDR3 in DNA: TGCGCCAGCAGCTTAATCTGGACTGATAACACTGAAGCTTTCTTT.

This chain connects TRBV5-1 to TRBJ2-5, with D maybe TRBD2 (6 bases). Germline values: CDR1 SGHRS, CDR2 YFSETQ. The CDR3 loop spans 16 amino acids. Trimming stripped 3 bases from V and 0 bases from J, with 15 bases between. The CDR3 coding sequence is TGCGCCAGCAGCTCTGTGGGAGCGGGCAACCAAGAGACCCAGTACTTC. This encodes CASSSVGAGNQETQYF.

This clonotype has more than one count but fewer than ten. The rearrangement uses TRBV11-2 and TRBJ1-4, with D perhaps matching TRBD1 (5 bases). V lost 3 bases and J lost 6, with 11 bases in between. CDR3 length: 14 amino acids. Germline CDR1 is SGHAT and CDR2 is FQNNGV. DNA for the CDR3: TGTGCCAGCAGCTTTCAGGGCGAATATGAAAAACTGTTTTTT. Translating it yields CASSFQGEYEKLFF.

The rearrangement joins TRBV20-1 to TRBJ2-7, with D possibly matching TRBD1 (6 bases). This CDR3 is built from 12 residues. Between the trimmed V and J ends, which lost 1 base and 4 bases, there was a span of 8 bases. CDR1 and CDR2 (germline): DFQATT, SNEGSKA (reference sequence). CDR3 residues: CSARVRGYEQYF. As DNA, the CDR3 is TGCAGTGCTAGAGTCAGGGGTTACGAGCAGTACTTC.

This clonotype came up a few times. As DNA, the CDR3 is TGCAGCGTTGAAGTTAGGACGGGACTTAGATTCACAGATACGCAGTATTTT. This gives the protein CSVEVRTGLRFTDTQYF. The rearrangement joins TRBV29-1 to TRBJ2-3; a weak D match, TRBD2 (6 bases). Germline V lookup: CDR1 SQVTM, CDR2 ANQGSEA. The CDR3 totals 17 residues. V lost 1 base to trimming and J lost 2 bases, with 19 bases between them.

This clonotype has a handful of counts. The chain has TRBV20-1 and TRBJ1-5; 8 bases are a match to TRBD1. This CDR3 has 14 residues. The germline V gene has CDR1 DFQATT and CDR2 SNEGSKA (reference sequence). J was trimmed by 0 bases and V by 5 bases; bases with no gene match: 3. CDR3 coding DNA: TGCAGTGCTGTGGACAGGGATAGCAATCAGCCCCAGCATTTT. Residues: CSAVDRDSNQPQHF.

This clonotype was recorded at least ten times. The gene calls are TRBV7-2 and TRBJ1-5, with unresolved D. V gave up 3 bases and J gave up 4 bases, with 4 bases separating them. Germline loops: CDR1 SGHTA, CDR2 FQGNSA. The CDR3 extends over 12 amino acids. The CDR3 sequence: CASSFQNQPQHF. The CDR3 bases are TGTGCCAGCAGCTTTCAGAATCAGCCCCAGCATTTT.

This clonotype occurred a few times. The V gene is TRBV4-3, the J gene TRBJ2-1, with D possibly called TRBD1 or TRBD2 (5 bases each). The CDR3 loop spans 14 amino acids. The V gene lost 4 bases and the J gene lost 10 bases, with 17 bases spanning the gap. Per germline, CDR1 LGHNA and CDR2 YSLEER. The DNA of the CDR3 is TGCGCCAGCAGCCTCCGACCAGGGAGCACAGAGCAGTTCTTC. Residues: CASSLRPGSTEQFF.

This clonotype has more than one count but fewer than ten. This rearrangement joins TRBV10-2 to TRBJ1-6; a weak D match, TRBD1 (6 bases). This CDR3 has 19 amino acids. Trimming removed 10 bases at V and 0 bases at J, with 25 bases between. Germline CDR1 is WSHSY and CDR2 is SAAADI. The CDR3 sequence: CATMIDIRTGSSYNSPLHF. The CDR3 DNA sequence: TGCGCCACCATGATAGATATAAGAACAGGGAGCTCCTATAATTCACCCCTCCACTTT.

The chain couples TRBV20-1 to TRBJ2-4; 12 bases align to TRBD1. The V gene's germline CDR1 is DFQATT and CDR2 SNEGSKA (reference sequence). The V gene end was trimmed by 0 bases and the J gene end by 0 bases; junction bases not matched to a gene: 6. This CDR3 region has 18 residues. The CDR3 coding sequence is TGCAGTGCTAGAGAAGGGACAGGGGGCATCTTAGCCAAAAACATTCAGTACTTC. It encodes CSAREGTGGILAKNIQYF.

This clonotype was observed a few times. The V call is TRBV5-5, the J call TRBJ2-6; D is unresolved. With 0 bases removed from V and 2 bases from J, the gap between germline ends came to 9 bases. Germline values: CDR1 SGHKS, CDR2 YYEKEE (reference sequence). The CDR3 totals 16 residues. CDR3: CASSLAPKPGANVLTF. The CDR3, as DNA: TGTGCCAGCAGCTTGGCCCCGAAGCCTGGGGCCAACGTCCTGACTTTC.